Ten or more counts support the clone carrying this TCR beta chain. Each CDR3 protein gets one entry after TCRdb re-called the 5' RACE reads with MiXCR. Here the sample spans tens of thousands of distinct CDR3 sequences, under 15% being singletons. This sample is drawn from a study of early T cells in non-severe SARS-CoV-2 infection. The CDR3 covers 15 residues. The V end was cut by 0 bases, the J end by 1 base, with 10 bases between. From germline, CDR1 is MNHEY and CDR2 SVGAGI. The rearrangement links TRBV6-5 to TRBJ2-7; a weak D match, TRBD2 (6 bases). The sequenced material came from whole blood. The receptor was derived from an adult who was a healthcare worker with PCR-confirmed SARS-CoV-2 infection or an uninfected control (not recorded which). CDR3 coding DNA: TGTGCCAGCAGTTACTCGGGACTCTGGTCCTACGAGCAGTACTTC. Encoded protein: CASSYSGLWSYEQYF.